The subject of this entry is one T cell receptor beta chain. Its target is unknown. The data were taken from a study of shared clonotypes between healthy human individuals. The study's findings and limits: What naive subsets generally showed was a larger estimated richness than memory subsets showed. Sequencing depth was a factor that was expected to affect clonotype sharing among donors.

The CDR3 is 16 amino acids. Looked up from germline, CDR1 is SGHTA and CDR2 is FQGNSA. Trimming left V 1 base short and J 4 bases short, with 16 bases between. Generated by immunoSEQ multiplex PCR, the TCRdb table keeps only in-frame clones and is missing some. The table shows some 2,000,000 clones, with 90% to 97% occurring only once. Specimen: naive CD4+ T cells sorted from blood. The subset here: CD45RA+ positively selected. The origin of this receptor is a man between 18 and 35 years old in good health. J is TRBJ1-2 and V is TRBV7-2, with D maybe TRBD1 (6 bases). CDR3 sequence reads: CASSLDRAGAGYGYTF. In DNA form, the CDR3 reads TGTGCCAGCAGCTTAGATCGGGCGGGGGCCGGCTATGGCTACACCTTC.